Below are 32 T cell receptor beta chains sequenced from a single sample in a study of cytomegalovirus exposure and HLA in healthy donors. This PCR relied on a set of 60 Vbeta primers and 13 Jbeta primers. Repertoires were generated with immunoSEQ multiplex PCR, while TCRdb's copy carries only in-frame clones and drops some. The data show 100,000 to 150,000 clones, 65% to 75% seen once. Sequencing was done on a sample of PBMCs. All receptors come from a woman aged 50 to 60 in good health and CMV-seropositive.

This clone was counted only a few times. The chain joins TRBV29-1 to TRBJ1-2, with unresolved D. CDR1 and CDR2 from the germline V gene are SQVTM and ANQGSEA. With 7 bases removed from V and 8 bases from J, the gap between germline ends came to 14 bases. This CDR3 contains 11 residues. The CDR3: CSGGDSAGYTF. The CDR3 nucleotides read TGCAGCGGCGGGGATTCTGCCGGCTACACCTTC.

V gene TRBV6-1 combines with J gene TRBJ1-2, with 8 bases fitting TRBD1. The germline gives CDR1 MNHNS, CDR2 SASEGT. V gave up 8 bases and J gave up 9 bases; unmatched junction bases: 17. The CDR3 contains 15 residues. CDR3 nucleotide sequence: TGTGCCAGCCGAGGACAGGGCGACCCCATATTCAGCTACACCTTC. Residues: CASRGQGDPIFSYTF.

CDR3 in amino acids: CASGRETQYF. The CDR3 region has the DNA TGTGCCAGCGGCAGAGAGACCCAGTACTTC. The genes are TRBV6-5 and TRBJ2-5; D ambiguous. V lost 8 bases and J lost 4, with 5 bases in between. This CDR3 has 10 residues. CDR1 MNHEY and CDR2 SVGAGI come from the germline V gene.

Comments on this clone: Additional DNA sequences in this sample encode the identical CDR3. The CDR3 region has the DNA TGTGCCAGCAGATCGGGCACAGATACGCAGTATTTT. Protein: CASRSGTDTQYF. The chain uses TRBV6-5 and TRBJ2-3; D is undetermined. Germline V lookup: CDR1 MNHEY, CDR2 SVGAGI. The CDR3 extends over 12 amino acids. Deletions cut 6 bases from V and 1 base from J, with 5 bases between.

In its sample, this clone was seen once. This sequence joins TRBV5-6 and TRBJ1-5, with D possibly TRBD1 on 5 matching bases. The CDR3 runs 14 residues. Trimming took 6 bases from V and 4 from J, leaving 14 bases between them. The germline gives CDR1 SGHDT, CDR2 YYEEEE. Here the CDR3 DNA reads TGTGCCAGCACCCGACGGGGGTGGAATCAGCCCCAGCATTTT. Translating gives CASTRRGWNQPQHF. Using reference TRBV5-6 and TRBJ1-5 for the parts outside the CDR3, the full variable domain is DAGVTQSPTHLIKTRGQQVTLRCSPKSGHDTVSWYQQALGQGPQFIFQYYEEEERQRGNFPDRFSGHQFPNYSSELNVNALLLGDSALYLCASTRRGWNQPQHFGDGTRLSIL.

The chain has TRBV2 and TRBJ2-7; D is possibly TRBD2 (7 bases). The germline gives CDR1 SNHLY, CDR2 FYNNEI. The CDR3 runs to 15 residues. V gave up 1 base and J gave up 0 bases, with 10 bases separating them. CDR3 sequence: CASSEDGGPSYEQYF. The CDR3 DNA reads TGTGCCAGCAGTGAAGACGGGGGGCCCTCCTACGAGCAGTACTTC.

This chain uses TRBV4-2 with TRBJ1-1, with a weak D call TRBD1 (5 bases). V was clipped by 1 base and J by 1 base, with 7 bases between them. Germline V lookup: CDR1 LGHNA, CDR2 YNFKEQ. The CDR3 is 14 amino acids. CDR3 coding DNA: TGTGCCAGCAGCCAAGGCGGGGGGAACACTGAAGCTTTCTTT. Translated: CASSQGGGNTEAFF.

The CDR3 DNA reads TGTGCCAGCAGCCCCTCAAGCTCCCGATCTAACTATGGCTACACCTTC. Its protein product is CASSPSSSRSNYGYTF. The chain has TRBV5-4 and TRBJ1-2; D is undetermined. The V gene lost 4 bases and the J gene lost 0 bases, with 16 bases spanning the gap. Germline CDR1 SGHNT, CDR2 YYREEE (reference sequence). This CDR3 region has 16 residues.

The chain recombines TRBV30 with TRBJ1-2; TRBD1 matches 9 bases. The CDR3 length is 13 residues. Germline-derived CDR1 and CDR2 are GTSNPN and SVGIG (reference sequence). The trim removed 4 bases at V and 7 bases at J, leaving 7 bases unmatched. The CDR3 DNA reads TGTGCCTGGACCGGACAGGGGTTATCTGGCTACACCTTC. Translating it yields CAWTGQGLSGYTF.

The rearrangement links TRBV7-2 to TRBJ2-5; maybe TRBD1 (6 bases). Trimming cost V 0 bases and J 5 bases, with 16 bases left between them. Germline V gene sequence: CDR1 SGHTA, CDR2 FQGNSA. CDR3 length equals 16 residues. The CDR3 nucleotides are TGTGCCAGCAGCTTAGCCGGGGTTACAGGGCAGGAGACCCAGTACTTC. Residues: CASSLAGVTGQETQYF. The full variable domain, in which reference TRBV7-2 and TRBJ2-5 provide the parts outside the CDR3, is GAGVSQSPSNKVTEKGKDVELRCDPISGHTALYWYRQSLGQGLEFLIYFQGNSAPDKSGLPSDRFSAERTGGSVSTLTIQRTQQEDSAVYLCASSLAGVTGQETQYFGPGTRLLVL.

This rearrangement joins TRBV25-1 to TRBJ2-7, with TRBD2 matching over 8 bases. CDR3 length equals 14 residues. Per germline, CDR1 MGHDK and CDR2 SYGVNS. V gave up 2 bases and J gave up 1 base; unmatched junction bases: 1. The CDR3 coding sequence is TGTGCCAGCAGTGAAAGCGGGGGATCCTACGAGCAGTACTTC. Encoded protein: CASSESGGSYEQYF.

V gene TRBV5-5 combines with J gene TRBJ1-2, with TRBD1 matching over 9 bases. V lost 4 bases, J lost 7 bases, and 8 bases stayed unmatched. Germline V CDR1 and CDR2: SGHKS, YYEKEE (reference sequence). This CDR3 has 14 residues. In DNA form, the CDR3 reads TGTGCCAGCAGCGGTGACAGGGGGTTGGGTGGCTACACCTTC. Encoded protein: CASSGDRGLGGYTF.

V usage is TRBV2 and J usage is TRBJ1-4, with 12 bases fitting TRBD1. The CDR3 has 14 residues. V shed 6 bases and J 8 bases; nucleotides not matched to a gene: 4. CDR1 and CDR2 (germline): SNHLY, FYNNEI. CDR3: CASRGDRGREKLFF. DNA of the CDR3: TGTGCCAGCAGGGGGGACAGGGGGCGGGAAAAACTGTTTTTT.

The chain employs TRBV2 and TRBJ1-6; 9 nucleotides match TRBD1. V shed 3 bases, J shed 11 bases, and the junction held 8 bases outside the gene matches. The germline V gene encodes CDR1 SNHLY and CDR2 FYNNEI. The CDR3 has 15 residues. The CDR3 DNA reads as TGTGCCAGCAGTGAGGCGGGACAGGGACCGGCACCCCTCCACTTT. As protein: CASSEAGQGPAPLHF.

The chain is built from TRBV27 and TRBJ1-2; 8 nucleotides agree with TRBD1. V lost 8 bases and J lost 4; bases outside the gene matches: 9. CDR3 length: 14 residues. Germline loops: CDR1 MNHEY, CDR2 SMNVEV (reference sequence). The CDR3 coding sequence is TGTGCCAGCCGGGTAACAGGGGGTGCCTATGGCTACACCTTC. This codes for CASRVTGGAYGYTF.

The CDR3 region has the DNA TGCAGCGTTGAGGAGGGATACGAGCAGTACTTC. Translation: CSVEEGYEQYF. The rearrangement uses TRBV29-1 and TRBJ2-7, with D possibly TRBD2 on 6 matching bases. The CDR3 contains 11 residues. V lost 3 bases to trimming and J lost 4 bases, with 7 bases between them. Germline V gene data show CDR1 as SQVTM and CDR2 as ANQGSEA.

The V gene is TRBV27, the J gene TRBJ2-5; the D gene is possibly TRBD1 (5 bases). V shed 1 base and J shed 4 bases, with 13 bases lying between them. CDR3 length: 15 residues. CDR1 and CDR2 (germline): MNHEY, SMNVEV (reference sequence). The CDR3 bases are TGTGCCAGCAGTTTATATCCCCCAGGGCCAGAGACCCAGTACTTC. The encoded protein is CASSLYPPGPETQYF.

V is TRBV6-5 and J is TRBJ2-1; 7 bases match TRBD1. V shed 6 bases and J 11 bases; nucleotides not matched to a gene: 10. The CDR3 runs 13 residues. CDR1 is MNHEY, CDR2 SVGAGI, per germline. The CDR3: CASRTGTEKKQFF. CDR3 nucleotides: TGTGCCAGCAGAACCGGGACAGAGAAAAAGCAGTTCTTC.

This sequence joins TRBV11-2 and TRBJ1-1; D unclear. CDR1 is SGHAT and CDR2 is FQNNGV in the germline V gene. The CDR3 has 11 residues. Trimming stripped 3 bases from V and 11 bases from J, with 10 bases between. CDR3 sequence: CASSFGVVAFF. The DNA for the CDR3 is TGTGCCAGCAGCTTCGGGGTCGTGGCTTTCTTT.

The V gene is TRBV6-4, the J gene TRBJ1-1, with D uncertain. Between the trimmed V and J ends, which lost 4 bases and 6 bases, there was a span of 6 bases. This CDR3 contains 11 residues. Germline assignment: CDR1 MRHNA and CDR2 SNTAGT. The CDR3 sequence is CASSGSAEAFF. The CDR3 region has the DNA TGTGCCAGCAGTGGAAGCGCTGAAGCTTTCTTT.

The chain couples TRBV4-1 to TRBJ2-1; 14 nucleotides match TRBD2. The V segment lost 3 bases and the J segment 0 bases; nucleotides outside the gene matches: 10. The V gene's germline CDR1 is MGHRA and CDR2 YSYEKL. This CDR3 region has 20 residues. CDR3 nucleotides: TGCGCCAGCAGCCATACGCGGACTAGCGGGGGGCCGAGCTCCTACAATGAGCAGTTCTTC. Amino acid sequence: CASSHTRTSGGPSSYNEQFF.

The V call is TRBV5-6, the J call TRBJ2-7; a weak D match, TRBD2 (5 bases). Trimming left V 4 bases short and J 6 bases short, with 17 bases between. The CDR3 sequence is 14 residues long. Germline loops: CDR1 SGHDT, CDR2 YYEEEE. The CDR3 spells CASSRYYGGSEQYF. CDR3 in DNA: TGTGCCAGCAGCCGCTATTACGGAGGTAGCGAGCAGTACTTC.

This chain links TRBV15 with TRBJ1-2; D is unresolved. Looked up from germline, CDR1 is LNHNV and CDR2 is YYDKDF (reference sequence). The CDR3 length is 14 residues. Deletions cut 0 bases from V and 0 bases from J, with 5 bases between. Written as DNA, the CDR3 is TGTGCCACCAGCAGAGATCCAACTAACTATGGCTACACCTTC. It specifies CATSRDPTNYGYTF.

This chain links TRBV10-2 with TRBJ1-4; TRBD1 is a possible D gene (5 bases). The V gene's germline CDR1 is WSHSY and CDR2 SAAADI. Trimming removed 4 bases from V and 6 bases from J, with 9 bases in between. The CDR3 is 13 amino acids. CDR3 sequence (DNA): TGCGCCAGCAGTGCCCCGGGGGATGAAAAACTGTTTTTT. Its protein is CASSAPGDEKLFF.

The chain links TRBV2 to TRBJ2-7; 9 nucleotides align to TRBD1. The CDR3 length is 14 residues. CDR1 is SNHLY, CDR2 FYNNEI, per germline. V was clipped by 4 bases and J by 2 bases; unmatched bases: 3. CDR3: CASSGQGVAYEQYF. The CDR3 nucleotides are TGTGCCAGCAGTGGACAGGGGGTTGCCTACGAGCAGTACTTC.

This clone has more than one count but fewer than ten. Other nucleotide sequences from this sample produce the same CDR3. The chain couples TRBV7-2 to TRBJ1-5, with a possible D match to TRBD1 (6 bases). Trimming took off 3 bases at V and 6 bases at J, with 9 bases between the two ends. The CDR3 has 13 residues. The germline CDR1 and CDR2 sequences are SGHTA and FQGNSA. The CDR3 loop is CASSFGGAQPQHF. Here the CDR3 DNA reads TGTGCCAGCAGCTTTGGGGGGGCTCAGCCCCAGCATTTT.

This clone was found a few times. The chain recombines TRBV29-1 with TRBJ2-1; D is uncertain. Germline CDR1 reads SQVTM; CDR2 reads ANQGSEA. V gave up 5 bases and J gave up 7 bases, with 9 bases separating them. The CDR3 has 11 amino acids. For the CDR3, the DNA is TGCAGCGTTTACACATTAAATGAGCAGTTCTTC. Encoded protein: CSVYTLNEQFF.

This chain joins TRBV6-1 and TRBJ2-4; tentatively, D is TRBD2 (6 bases). The CDR3 length is 14 residues. The germline CDR1 and CDR2 sequences are MNHNS and SASEGT. The V gene lost 2 bases and the J gene lost 7 bases, with 12 bases spanning the gap. CDR3 bases: TGTGCCAGCAGTGAATCCGGGACTTTGAACATTCAGTACTTC. Encoded protein: CASSESGTLNIQYF.

The J gene is TRBJ2-1, the V gene TRBV10-3; the match to TRBD2 covers 13 bases. CDR1 and CDR2 from the germline V gene are ENHRY and SYGVKD. The trim removed 3 bases at V and 10 bases at J, leaving 3 bases unmatched. The CDR3 sequence is 14 residues long. The CDR3 nucleotides are TGTGCCATCAGTGAACTAGCGGGGGGGCACGAGCAGTTCTTC. Its translation is CAISELAGGHEQFF.

The chain couples TRBV6-5 to TRBJ2-5, with unresolved D. Germline lookup yields CDR1 MNHEY and CDR2 SVGAGI. CDR3 length: 13 amino acids. V gave up 2 bases and J gave up 3 bases, with 7 bases separating them. CDR3: CASSYAVKETQYF. The CDR3 coding sequence is TGTGCCAGCAGTTACGCGGTAAAAGAGACCCAGTACTTC.

The V call is TRBV5-1, the J call TRBJ1-1; D not resolved. CDR3 length: 13 amino acids. V shed 7 bases and J shed 4 bases, with 14 bases lying between them. The germline V gene encodes CDR1 SGHRS and CDR2 YFSETQ. In nucleotides, the CDR3 is TGCGCCAGCTCCGAGGGCCTGGCCACTGAAGCTTTCTTT. This codes for CASSEGLATEAFF.

V usage is TRBV25-1 and J usage is TRBJ1-2; 7 bases are a match to TRBD1. There are 15 residues in the CDR3. Trimming took 3 bases from V and 5 from J; bases not matched to a gene: 9. In germline, CDR1 is MGHDK, CDR2 SYGVNS. CDR3 in amino acids: CASSDTGTANYGYTF. CDR3 bases: TGTGCCAGCAGTGATACCGGGACAGCGAATTATGGCTACACCTTC.